Below are 5 T cell receptor beta chains sequenced from a single sample in a study of long-term antiretroviral therapy in people with HIV. The assay used was immunoSEQ (version v3.0), run at survey level. The protocol was immunoSEQ multiplex PCR, while the TCRdb copy is restricted to in-frame clones and leaves out a portion. The sample contains about 38,000 clones, roughly 80% of which appear only once. Sequenced material: unsorted PBMCs, taken 1.5 years after starting antiretroviral therapy. The receptors here all came from a man younger than 35 with HIV.

CDR3 protein: CAVWSTEKLFF. Written as DNA, the CDR3 is TGTGCCGTCTGGTCGACTGAAAAACTGTTTTTT. V and J are TRBV7-9 and TRBJ1-4, with no clear D. Germline CDR1 reads SEHNR; CDR2 reads FQNEAQ (reference sequence). This CDR3 comprises 11 residues. V was pared by 11 bases and J by 7 bases, with 11 bases between.

The J gene is TRBJ1-1, the V gene TRBV5-1; 9 bases fit TRBD1. V lost 2 bases to trimming and J lost 2 bases; unmatched junction nucleotides: 7. The CDR3 has 16 amino acids. The germline CDR1 and CDR2 sequences are SGHRS and YFSETQ. CDR3: CASSFNPTGGNTEAFF. The CDR3 DNA reads TGCGCCAGCAGCTTCAATCCTACAGGGGGCAACACTGAAGCTTTCTTT.

This clone has just one count. Here the CDR3 DNA reads TGTGCCAGCAGCAAAGTAGACAGAACCAGAGAGACCCAGTACTTC. Translating it yields CASSKVDRTRETQYF. The chain recombines TRBV21-1 with TRBJ2-5; TRBD1 is the table's D call, not checked against the DNA. TRBV21-1 is a listed pseudogene. The CDR3 has 15 residues.

This clone was recorded a few times. The chain combines TRBV28 with TRBJ1-5; no reliable D call. This CDR3 contains 13 residues. The ends were cut back, 7 bases at V and 6 bases at J, with 13 bases in the middle. CDR1 MDHEN and CDR2 SYDVKM come from the germline V gene. CDR3 coding DNA: TGTGCCAGCACCGAAGTGGGGTTTCAGCCCCAGCATTTT. Translation gives CASTEVGFQPQHF.

V gene TRBV5-1 combines with J gene TRBJ1-1; D not certain. The CDR3 runs 14 residues. Germline lookup yields CDR1 SGHRS and CDR2 YFSETQ. V lost 4 bases, J lost 1 base, and 11 bases lay in between. The CDR3 coding sequence is TGCGCCAGCAGCCTGTACTCGAGGAACACTGAAGCTTTCTTT. Protein sequence: CASSLYSRNTEAFF.